This entry features one TCR beta chain sequence. Its antigen is still unknown. Method: immunoSEQ multiplex PCR; TCRdb's copy keeps in-frame clones and lacks some. The table shows over a million clones, with under 80% occurring only once. The germline V gene encodes CDR1 SGHRS and CDR2 YFSETQ. Unmatched junction bases numbered 6, after V lost 7 bases and J lost 8 bases. This CDR3 spans 12 amino acids. This sample was taken from a study of shared clonotypes between healthy human individuals. Findings and caveats of the study: What naive subsets generally showed was a larger estimated richness than memory subsets showed.

This receptor was taken from a man between 18 and 29 years old in good health. Sequencing was done on a sample of memory CD4+ T cells sorted from blood. Documented subset: CD45RA-negative fraction. J is TRBJ1-2 and V is TRBV5-1, with 9 bases fitting TRBD1. The DNA of the CDR3 is TGCGCCAGCGGGACAGGGATGGAGGGCTACACCTTC. Its translation: CASGTGMEGYTF.